The source of this T cell receptor (beta chain) is a study of CD8+ T cells in alopecia areata. Whole-study context: Dosing spanned 6 to 18 months on tofacitinib, then 6 months off drug.

The CDR3 spans 15 residues. Trimming took 1 base from V and 4 from J, leaving 14 bases between them. CDR1 SGHTA and CDR2 FQGNSA come from the germline V gene. Overall study results and limits: Higher clonality than in normal scalp was seen in lesional scalp, especially alopecia totalis/universalis.

About this clone itself: The antigen remains unidentified.

Documented treatment: oral pan-JAK inhibitor, 5-10 mg twice daily. Extraction and reverse transcription of RNA yielded cDNA as the sequencing template. Here immunoSEQ multiplex PCR was the method, and the copy in TCRdb shows in-frame clones only, minus some. The repertoire consists of around 200,000 clones, with 64% occurring once and the leading ten covering around 3.9%. The receptor was isolated from a human donor with alopecia areata. The chain links TRBV7-2 to TRBJ2-7; a possible D gene is TRBD2 (6 bases). The sample in question was CD4+ T cells sorted from blood, obtained at week 4, from a patient treated with tofacitinib. The CDR3 loop is CASSLEQGGIYEQYF. Here the CDR3 DNA reads TGTGCCAGCAGCTTAGAACAAGGAGGGATTTACGAGCAGTACTTC.